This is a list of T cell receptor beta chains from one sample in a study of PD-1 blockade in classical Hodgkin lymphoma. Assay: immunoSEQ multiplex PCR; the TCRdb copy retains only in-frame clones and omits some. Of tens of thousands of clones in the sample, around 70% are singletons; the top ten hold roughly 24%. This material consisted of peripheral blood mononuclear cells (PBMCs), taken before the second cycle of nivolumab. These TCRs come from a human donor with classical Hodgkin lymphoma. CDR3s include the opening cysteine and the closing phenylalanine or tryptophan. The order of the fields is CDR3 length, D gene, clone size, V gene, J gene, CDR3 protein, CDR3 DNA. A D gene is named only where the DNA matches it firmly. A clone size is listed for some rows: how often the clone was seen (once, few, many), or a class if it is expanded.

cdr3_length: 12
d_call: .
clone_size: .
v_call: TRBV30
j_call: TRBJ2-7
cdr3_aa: CACAAVNGEQYF
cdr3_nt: TGTGCCTGCGCTGCCGTGAATGGAGAGCAGTACTTC

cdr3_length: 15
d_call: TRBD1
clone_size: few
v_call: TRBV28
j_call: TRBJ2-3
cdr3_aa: CASSFQGVSTDTQYF
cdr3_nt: TGTGCCAGCAGTTTTCAGGGGGTTAGCACAGATACGCAGTATTTT

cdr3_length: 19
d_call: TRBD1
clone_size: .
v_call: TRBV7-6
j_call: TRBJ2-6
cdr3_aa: CASSDRTGGAGTGANVLTF
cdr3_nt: TGTGCCAGCAGCGATCGGACAGGGGGCGCTGGAACTGGGGCCAACGTCCTGACTTTC

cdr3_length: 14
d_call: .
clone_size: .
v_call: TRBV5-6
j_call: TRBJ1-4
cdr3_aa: CASSLGATNEKLFF
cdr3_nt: TGTGCCAGCAGCTTGGGAGCAACTAATGAAAAACTGTTTTTT

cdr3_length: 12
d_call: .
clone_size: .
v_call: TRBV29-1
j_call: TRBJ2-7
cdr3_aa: CSVLFRANEQYF
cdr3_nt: TGCAGCGTTCTTTTCCGGGCGAACGAGCAGTACTTC

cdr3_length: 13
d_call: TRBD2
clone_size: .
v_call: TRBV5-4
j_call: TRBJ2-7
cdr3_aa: CASSGLAGGEQYF
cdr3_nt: TGTGCCAGCTCGGGACTAGCGGGAGGAGAGCAGTACTTC

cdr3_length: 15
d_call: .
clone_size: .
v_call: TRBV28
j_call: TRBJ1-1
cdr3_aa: CASTQGGQKNTEAFF
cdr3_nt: TGTGCCAGCACTCAAGGCGGACAGAAGAACACTGAAGCTTTCTTT

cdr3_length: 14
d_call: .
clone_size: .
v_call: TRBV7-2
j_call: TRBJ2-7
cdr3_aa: CASSPRVRATEQYF
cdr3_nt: TGTGCCAGCAGCCCGCGGGTGAGGGCTACAGAGCAGTACTTC

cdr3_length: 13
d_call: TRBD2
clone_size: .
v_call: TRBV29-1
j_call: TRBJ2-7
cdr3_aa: CSVGTSGTYGQYF
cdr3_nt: TGCAGCGTTGGTACTAGCGGAACCTACGGTCAGTACTTC

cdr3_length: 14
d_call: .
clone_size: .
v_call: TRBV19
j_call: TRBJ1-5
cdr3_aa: CASSIQYSNQPQHF
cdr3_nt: TGTGCCAGTAGTATCCAATATAGCAATCAGCCCCAGCATTTT

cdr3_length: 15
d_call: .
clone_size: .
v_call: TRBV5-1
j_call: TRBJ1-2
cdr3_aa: CASSTGTPDNYGYTF
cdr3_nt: TGCGCCAGCAGTACCGGGACACCCGATAACTATGGCTACACCTTC

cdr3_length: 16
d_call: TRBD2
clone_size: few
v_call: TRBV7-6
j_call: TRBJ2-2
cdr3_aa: CASSLGLAGGTGELFF
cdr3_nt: TGTGCCAGCAGCTTAGGGCTGGCGGGGGGCACCGGGGAGCTGTTTTTT

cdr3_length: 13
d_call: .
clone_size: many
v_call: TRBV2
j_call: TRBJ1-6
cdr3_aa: CASRDRYNSPLHF
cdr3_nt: TGTGCCAGCAGGGACAGATATAATTCACCCCTCCACTTT

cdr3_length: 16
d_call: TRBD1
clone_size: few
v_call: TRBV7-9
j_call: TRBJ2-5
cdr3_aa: CASSFGDRGLKETQYF
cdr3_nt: TGTGCCAGCAGCTTTGGGGACAGGGGGCTGAAAGAGACCCAGTACTTC

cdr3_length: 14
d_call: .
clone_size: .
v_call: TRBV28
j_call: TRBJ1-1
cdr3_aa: CASSLTIPGREAFF
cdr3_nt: TGTGCCAGCAGCCTAACGATACCGGGACGGGAAGCTTTCTTT

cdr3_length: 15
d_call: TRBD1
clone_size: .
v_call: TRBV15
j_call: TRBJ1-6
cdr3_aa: CATSIGQGANSPLHF
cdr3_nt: TGTGCCACCAGCATAGGACAGGGGGCTAATTCACCCCTCCACTTT

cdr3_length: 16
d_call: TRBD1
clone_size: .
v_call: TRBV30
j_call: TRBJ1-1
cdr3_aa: CAWSVRGTGVNTEAFF
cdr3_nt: TGTGCCTGGAGTGTAAGAGGGACAGGGGTGAACACTGAAGCTTTCTTT

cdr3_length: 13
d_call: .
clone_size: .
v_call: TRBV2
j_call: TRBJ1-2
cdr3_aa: CASSKTDYYGYTF
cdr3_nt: TGTGCCAGCAGCAAAACTGACTACTATGGCTACACCTTC

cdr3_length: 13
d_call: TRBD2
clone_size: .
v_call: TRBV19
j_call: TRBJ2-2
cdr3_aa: CASSRSGNGELFF
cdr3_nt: TGTGCCAGTAGTCGTAGCGGGAACGGGGAGCTGTTTTTT

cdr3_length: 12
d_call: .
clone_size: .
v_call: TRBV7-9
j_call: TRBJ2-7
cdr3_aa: CASSHGVGEQYF
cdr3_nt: TGTGCCAGCAGCCACGGGGTTGGCGAGCAGTACTTC

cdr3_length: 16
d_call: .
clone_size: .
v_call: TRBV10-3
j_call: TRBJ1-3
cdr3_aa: CAISEFLGTSGNTIYF
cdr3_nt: TGTGCCATCAGTGAGTTCCTCGGGACCTCTGGAAACACCATATATTTT

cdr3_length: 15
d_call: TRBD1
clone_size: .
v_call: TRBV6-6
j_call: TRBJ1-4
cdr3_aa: CASSYQGTGGEKLFF
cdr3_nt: TGTGCCAGCAGTTACCAGGGGACAGGTGGTGAAAAACTGTTTTTT

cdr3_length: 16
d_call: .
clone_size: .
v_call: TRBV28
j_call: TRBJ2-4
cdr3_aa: CASSLVDWVAKNIQYF
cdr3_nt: TGTGCCAGCAGTTTAGTGGATTGGGTAGCCAAAAACATTCAGTACTTC

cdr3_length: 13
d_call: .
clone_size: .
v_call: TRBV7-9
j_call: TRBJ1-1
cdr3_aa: CASSFQGGTEAFF
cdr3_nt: TGTGCCAGCAGCTTCCAAGGGGGCACTGAAGCTTTCTTT

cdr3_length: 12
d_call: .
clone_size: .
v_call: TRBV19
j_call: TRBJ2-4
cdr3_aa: CASSISQGAQYF
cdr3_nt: TGTGCCAGTAGTATTAGTCAGGGTGCCCAGTACTTC

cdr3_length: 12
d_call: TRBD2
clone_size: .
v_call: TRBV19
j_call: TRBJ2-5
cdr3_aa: CASSLLAGAQYF
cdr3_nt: TGTGCCAGTAGTCTGCTAGCGGGGGCCCAGTACTTC